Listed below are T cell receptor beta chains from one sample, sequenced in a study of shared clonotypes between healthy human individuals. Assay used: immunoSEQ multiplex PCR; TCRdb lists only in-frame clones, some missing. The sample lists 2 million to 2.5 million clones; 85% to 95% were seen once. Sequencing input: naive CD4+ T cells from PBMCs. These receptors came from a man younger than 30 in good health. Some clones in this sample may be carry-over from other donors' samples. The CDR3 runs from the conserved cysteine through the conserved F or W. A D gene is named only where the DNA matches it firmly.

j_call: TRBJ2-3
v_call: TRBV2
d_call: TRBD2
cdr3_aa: CASSASGIPDTQYF

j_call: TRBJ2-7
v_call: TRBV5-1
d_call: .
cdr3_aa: CASSFGTSYEQYF

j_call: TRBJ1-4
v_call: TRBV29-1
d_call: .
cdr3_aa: CSVATVARDEKLFF

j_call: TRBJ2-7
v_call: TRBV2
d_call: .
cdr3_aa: CASKRGGPTYEQYF

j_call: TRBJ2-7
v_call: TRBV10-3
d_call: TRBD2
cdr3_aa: CAISEPGLAGEAPAYEQYF

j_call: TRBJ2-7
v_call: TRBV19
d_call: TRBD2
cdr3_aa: CASSALGLTSGGNEQYF

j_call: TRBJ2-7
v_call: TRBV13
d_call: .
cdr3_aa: CASSLQNSYEQYF

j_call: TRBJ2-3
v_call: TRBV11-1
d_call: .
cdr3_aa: CASSLITSYLTDTQYF

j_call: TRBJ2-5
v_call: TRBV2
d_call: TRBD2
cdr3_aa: CASSYTAGAAETQYF

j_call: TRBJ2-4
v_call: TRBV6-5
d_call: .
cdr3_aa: CASKLGFQTDIQYF

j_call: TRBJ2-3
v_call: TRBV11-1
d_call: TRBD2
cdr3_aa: CASSKRLAATTDTQYF

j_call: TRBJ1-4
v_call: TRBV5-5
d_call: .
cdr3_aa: CASSWEQGGGEKLFF

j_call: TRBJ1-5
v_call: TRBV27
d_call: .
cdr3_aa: CASRAQGISNQPQHF

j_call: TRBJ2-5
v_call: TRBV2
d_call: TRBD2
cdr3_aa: CASSARLAEETQYF

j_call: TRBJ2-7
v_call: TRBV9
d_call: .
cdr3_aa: CASSVLASSPEQYF

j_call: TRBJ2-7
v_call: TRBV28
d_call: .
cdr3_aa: CASSLPGGYYEQYF

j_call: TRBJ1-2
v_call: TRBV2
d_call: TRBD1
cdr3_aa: CASIGQGALSYGYTF

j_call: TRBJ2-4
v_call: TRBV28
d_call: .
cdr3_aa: CASSFITAKNIQYF

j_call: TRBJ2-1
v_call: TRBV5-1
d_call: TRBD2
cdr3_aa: CASSLDSGGPNEQFF

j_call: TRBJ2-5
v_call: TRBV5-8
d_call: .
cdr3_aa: CASSPGTDRAETQYF

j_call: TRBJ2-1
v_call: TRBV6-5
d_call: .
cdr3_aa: CASSYSRGYNEQFF

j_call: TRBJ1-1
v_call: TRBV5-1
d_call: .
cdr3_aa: CASSSGTKNTEAFF

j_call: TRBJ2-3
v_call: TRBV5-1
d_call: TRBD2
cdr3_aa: CASSLFLAGGADTQYF